This paragraph covers one T cell receptor beta chain sequence. Its target is unknown. This sample stems from a study of Graves' ophthalmopathy and Graves' hyperthyroidism. The wider study: The study drew peripheral blood at initial diagnosis, before any treatment.

Trimming took off 5 bases at V and 4 bases at J, with 9 bases between the two ends. Germline CDR1 is SNHLY and CDR2 is FYNNEI. The CDR3 runs 12 residues. From RNA, the CDR3 regions of TCR beta chains were amplified and sequenced. First-round RT-PCR employed HTBI primers, with a second-round multiplex PCR after it. TCRdb ran MiXCR on the multiplex PCR reads and lists one entry per CDR3 protein. The data hold approximately 700,000 distinct CDR3 sequences, with 40% observed a single time. Clinical symptoms, serum thyroxine, TRAb, thyroid ultrasound and orbital computed tomography formed the basis of diagnosis. General study results and limits: Blood samples also showed most expanded thyroid clonotypes exceeding 0.001 frequency.

The clonotype originates from an adult man with Graves' ophthalmopathy. Sequencing input: peripheral blood. The genes are TRBV2 and TRBJ2-7, with TRBD2 as a possible D gene (5 bases). CDR3 sequence: CASSSRDYEQYF. The CDR3 DNA sequence: TGTGCCAGCAGTTCCCGGGATTACGAGCAGTACTTC.